The present T cell receptor (beta chain) was sequenced within a study of T cell responses to AZD1222 COVID-19 vaccine. The data were produced by immunoSEQ multiplex PCR, yet TCRdb's version contains in-frame clones alone and is incomplete. The sample lists tens of thousands of clones, approximately 91% occurring once. A remark on this clone: The antigen remains unidentified.

General study findings and limits: With two AZD1222 doses given, Spike-specific TCR breadth and depth both rose. There were mostly white British donors and more females than males, and clonal diversity was possibly underestimated. Among those given AZD1222, only five or six were seropositive at baseline. Targets within unmutated variant regions were reportedly found for nearly half of spike-specific TCRs.

The sequencing used peripheral blood, collected on day 0 of AZD1222 vaccination. The TCR sequence derives from an adult in good health.

DNA of the CDR3: TGTGCCAGTAGTGACAGGGGGCGGAACACTGAAGCTTTCTTT. It is translated as CASSDRGRNTEAFF. The chain links TRBV19 to TRBJ1-1; 10 bases map to TRBD1. CDR1 LNHDA and CDR2 SQIVND come from the germline V gene (reference sequence). There are 14 residues in the CDR3. The ends lost 5 bases at V and 1 base at J; junction bases unmatched: 1. Complete variable domain (other parts from reference TRBV19 and TRBJ1-1): DGGITQSPKYLFRKEGQNVTLSCEQNLNHDAMYWYRQDPGQGLRLIYYSQIVNDFQKGDIAEGYSVSREKKESFPLTVTSAQKNPTAFYLCASSDRGRNTEAFFGQGTRLTVV.